The next 17 T cell receptor beta chains were all read from a single sample in a study of T cell responses to AZD1222 COVID-19 vaccine. Method: immunoSEQ multiplex PCR; TCRdb's copy keeps in-frame clones and lacks some. The sample contains 120,000 or so clones, around 88% of which appear only once. The specimen was peripheral blood, collected on day 0 of AZD1222 vaccination. The receptors stem from an adult in good health.

The chain uses TRBV6-1 and TRBJ1-1; 7 bases align to TRBD1. Germline V CDR1 and CDR2: MNHNS, SASEGT. The CDR3 sequence is 15 residues long. Trimming took 1 base from V and 1 from J; bases not matched to a gene: 3. Here the CDR3 reads CASSEDPGGNTEAFF. CDR3 nucleotides: TGTGCCAGCAGTGAAGATCCAGGGGGGAACACTGAAGCTTTCTTT.

The genes are TRBV4-3 and TRBJ1-1; D not certain. Trimming removed 0 bases at V and 0 bases at J, with 5 bases between. The CDR3 has 14 residues. Germline V gives CDR1 LGHNA, CDR2 YSLEER. The CDR3 reads CASSQDPVNTEAFF. The CDR3 DNA follows: TGCGCCAGCAGCCAAGATCCCGTGAACACTGAAGCTTTCTTT.

This clone appeared a few times. The chain joins TRBV6-1 to TRBJ2-7; TRBD2 aligns across 9 bases. From germline, CDR1 is MNHNS and CDR2 SASEGT. CDR3 size: 16 residues. The J segment lost 4 bases and the V segment lost 2 bases, leaving 9 bases of the junction unmatched. The CDR3 region is CASSERSAGGQYEQYF. Here the CDR3 DNA reads TGTGCCAGCAGTGAAAGGAGTGCGGGGGGGCAGTACGAGCAGTACTTC.

V and J are TRBV7-3 and TRBJ1-5; no definite D call. V was cut by 6 bases and J by 5 bases, with 11 bases left in between. Germline CDR1 SGHTA, CDR2 FQGTGA. The length of the CDR3 is 13 residues. This CDR3 reads CASSQNMDQPQHF. For the CDR3, the DNA is TGTGCCAGCAGTCAAAATATGGATCAGCCCCAGCATTTT.

The chain recombines TRBV2 with TRBJ1-6; 8 bases are a match to TRBD1. The CDR3 is 14 residues long. The V segment lost 6 bases and the J segment 7 bases; nucleotides outside the gene matches: 5. Germline loops: CDR1 SNHLY, CDR2 FYNNEI. The CDR3 reads CASRQGDWNSPLHF. CDR3 nucleotide sequence: TGTGCCAGCAGACAGGGGGATTGGAATTCACCCCTCCACTTT.

V gene TRBV19 combines with J gene TRBJ1-5; 10 nucleotides line up with TRBD1. The ends lost 4 bases at V and 3 bases at J; junction bases unmatched: 6. Germline values: CDR1 LNHDA, CDR2 SQIVND (reference sequence). This CDR3 spans 16 amino acids. Written as DNA, the CDR3 is TGTGCCAGTAGTAGACGAGGGACAGGGGACAATCAGCCCCAGCATTTT. Translating it yields CASSRRGTGDNQPQHF.

The genes are TRBV29-1 and TRBJ2-5, with unresolved D. The CDR3 is 14 amino acids. Germline CDR1 SQVTM, CDR2 ANQGSEA. V lost 0 bases, J lost 5 bases, and 13 bases lay in between. The CDR3 loop reads CSVEDLQVGETQYF. In DNA, the CDR3 is TGCAGCGTTGAAGATCTCCAAGTGGGGGAGACCCAGTACTTC.

This chain connects TRBV7-9 to TRBJ1-2; no definite D call. Trimming stripped 5 bases from V and 4 bases from J, with 14 bases between. CDR1 and CDR2 from the germline V gene are SEHNR and FQNEAQ (reference sequence). The CDR3 extends over 14 amino acids. The DNA of the CDR3 is TGTGCCAGCAGCCCTAATAACCCCCGCTATGGCTACACCTTC. This gives the protein CASSPNNPRYGYTF.

CDR3: CATSGETDTQYF. CDR3 DNA sequence: TGTGCCACCAGCGGGGAAACAGATACGCAGTATTTT. The chain links TRBV15 to TRBJ2-3; the D is unclear. The V gene lost 5 bases and the J gene lost 3 bases, with 6 bases spanning the gap. From germline, CDR1 is LNHNV and CDR2 YYDKDF (reference sequence). This CDR3 comprises 12 residues.

The J gene is TRBJ1-2, the V gene TRBV19, with TRBD1 matching over 8 bases. There are 16 residues in the CDR3. Trimming cost V 4 bases and J 3 bases; bases outside gene matches: 10. Germline values: CDR1 LNHDA, CDR2 SQIVND (reference sequence). The CDR3 loop is CASSNRRTGRDYGYTF. The CDR3 nucleotides read TGTGCCAGTAGTAACCGTAGGACAGGGCGGGACTATGGCTACACCTTC.

The chain has TRBV28 and TRBJ1-2; 10 positions match TRBD1. V lost 4 bases to trimming and J lost 7 bases; unmatched junction nucleotides: 9. From germline, CDR1 is MDHEN and CDR2 SYDVKM. The CDR3 consists of 15 residues. In DNA, the CDR3 is TGTGCCAGCAGTTCTTCCGGGACAGGGGTGGTTGGCTACACCTTC. It codes for CASSSSGTGVVGYTF.

The rearrangement links TRBV6-6 to TRBJ1-2; a possible D gene is TRBD1 (5 bases). CDR1 is MNHNY and CDR2 is SVGAGI in the germline V gene (reference sequence). The CDR3 length is 13 residues. The V end was cut by 7 bases, the J end by 0 bases, with 9 bases between. CDR3 sequence reads: CASTGQSNYGYTF. In DNA form, the CDR3 reads TGTGCCAGCACCGGACAATCTAACTATGGCTACACCTTC.

Points on this clone: A read error may produce the germline difference seen at one junction end. CDR3 amino acids: CASSRTGARDSSQPQHF. DNA for the CDR3: TGTGCCAGCAGCAGAACGGGTGCCCGGGACAGCAGTCAGCCCCAGCATTTT. The chain links TRBV7-8 to TRBJ1-5, with 7 bases that match TRBD1. This CDR3 comprises 17 residues. From germline, CDR1 is SGHVS and CDR2 FQNEAQ.

The genes are TRBV24-1 and TRBJ1-2; D gene unclear. This CDR3 has 14 amino acids. V lost 2 bases to trimming and J lost 0 bases, with 6 bases between them. Germline CDR1 KGHDR, CDR2 SFDVKD. The CDR3 DNA sequence: TGTGCCACCAGTGATTCCGGTACTAACTATGGCTACACCTTC. Translation gives CATSDSGTNYGYTF.

This clone was counted a single time. The genes are TRBV7-9 and TRBJ1-6; D is undetermined. V dropped 5 bases and J dropped 10 bases, with 12 bases sitting between them. In germline, CDR1 is SEHNR, CDR2 FQNEAQ (reference sequence). The CDR3 totals 13 residues. The CDR3 loop reads CASSLTEDSPLHF. The CDR3 DNA reads as TGTGCCAGCAGCCTCACGGAAGACTCACCCCTCCACTTT.

The chain uses TRBV18 and TRBJ1-1; a weak D match, TRBD1 (5 bases). The CDR3 runs to 13 residues. V gave up 3 bases and J gave up 6 bases, with 11 bases separating them. Germline lookup yields CDR1 KGHSH and CDR2 LQKENI. In DNA, the CDR3 is TGTGCCAGCTCACCCGGGGCGGGGGCTGAAGCTTTCTTT. Amino acid sequence: CASSPGAGAEAFF. The whole variable domain, remainder taken from reference TRBV18 and TRBJ1-1, is NAGVMQNPRHLVRRRGQEARLRCSPMKGHSHVYWYRQLPEEGLKFMVYLQKENIIDESGMPKERFSAEFPKEGPSILRIQQVVRGDSAAYFCASSPGAGAEAFFGQGTRLTVV.

The chain links TRBV5-1 to TRBJ1-3, with D maybe TRBD1 (5 bases). CDR1 and CDR2 (germline): SGHRS, YFSETQ. The CDR3 has 14 amino acids. V lost 7 bases to trimming and J lost 0 bases, with 11 bases between them. This chain's CDR3 is CASRSQVSGNTIYF. The CDR3 DNA sequence: TGCGCCAGCCGTTCACAGGTCTCTGGAAACACCATATATTTT.